Listed below are T cell receptor beta chains from one sample, sequenced in a study of cytomegalovirus exposure and HLA in healthy donors. This table comes from immunoSEQ multiplex PCR, and its TCRdb copy is limited to in-frame clones, with some not included. The repertoire includes 120,000 or so clones, about 90% of them detected once, and approximately 2.1% sits in the top ten. Input material: PBMCs. The receptors were sampled from a woman between 18 and 29 years old in good health and CMV-seronegative. The CDR3 runs from the conserved cysteine through the conserved F or W. Fields, in order: CDR3 DNA, CDR3 protein, D gene, clone size, V gene, J gene. D genes are given only for firm matches. Size values are once, few and many counts, or a class for expanded clones, and some rows have none.

DNA: TGTGCCAGCAGCTTAGGGCTAGCGGGAGGGTTCGATGAGCAGTTCTTC
CDR3: CASSLGLAGGFDEQFF
D: TRBD2
size: .
V: TRBV7-8
J: TRBJ2-1

DNA: TGTGCCAGCAGCTTGGGATTCGGGGGTTTAAACACCATATATTTT
CDR3: CASSLGFGGLNTIYF
D: .
size: .
V: TRBV5-6
J: TRBJ1-3

DNA: TGTGCCAGCAGTGAAGCTCGGGAGCCGATCAATGAGCAGTTCTTC
CDR3: CASSEAREPINEQFF
D: .
size: .
V: TRBV6-1
J: TRBJ2-1

DNA: TGTGCCAGCAGCCCCCGACTGACCGGGATTAACACCGGGGAGCTGTTTTTT
CDR3: CASSPRLTGINTGELFF
D: .
size: .
V: TRBV14
J: TRBJ2-2

DNA: TGTGCCAGCAGTTTTGGGGGGAGCAATCAGCCCCAGCATTTT
CDR3: CASSFGGSNQPQHF
D: .
size: .
V: TRBV27
J: TRBJ1-5

DNA: TGTGCCAGCTCACCGGACAGGGGGCCCGGGGAGCTGTTTTTT
CDR3: CASSPDRGPGELFF
D: TRBD1
size: once
V: TRBV18
J: TRBJ2-2

DNA: TGTGCCAGCAGTGGCGACCGGACAGGGAGACTCGAGCAGTACTTC
CDR3: CASSGDRTGRLEQYF
D: TRBD1
size: few
V: TRBV6-1
J: TRBJ2-7

DNA: TGTGCCAGCAGCCTCGACTCGTACGGCTACACCTTC
CDR3: CASSLDSYGYTF
D: .
size: .
V: TRBV7-9
J: TRBJ1-2

DNA: TGTGCCAGCAGCTCCGGCGAACAGTCTAGCGGCGAGCAGTACTTC
CDR3: CASSSGEQSSGEQYF
D: TRBD2
size: .
V: TRBV13
J: TRBJ2-7

DNA: TGTGCCAGTAGTATCGGGCCGGCCGGGGGGGCCCCGTGGACTGAAGCTTTCTTT
CDR3: CASSIGPAGGAPWTEAFF
D: .
size: .
V: TRBV19
J: TRBJ1-1

DNA: TGTGCCAGCAGTGAATTGGGACAAACCTACTACGAGCAGTACTTC
CDR3: CASSELGQTYYEQYF
D: .
size: once
V: TRBV2
J: TRBJ2-7

DNA: TGTGCCAGCAGCTTAAGCTATGAGCAGTTCTTC
CDR3: CASSLSYEQFF
D: .
size: .
V: TRBV7-2
J: TRBJ2-1

DNA: TGTGCCAGCATCGGGCGGGGGACTAGCGCCAAAGAGACCCAGTACTTC
CDR3: CASIGRGTSAKETQYF
D: TRBD2
size: .
V: TRBV5-4
J: TRBJ2-5

DNA: TGTGCCAGCAGTTTAGCCCCCCCGACTAGCGGGGTTTACGAGCAGTACTTC
CDR3: CASSLAPPTSGVYEQYF
D: TRBD2
size: .
V: TRBV27
J: TRBJ2-7

DNA: TGTGCCAGCAGCGCTAAATCATTCGCGAGGCGGTACGATGAAAAACTGTTTTTT
CDR3: CASSAKSFARRYDEKLFF
D: .
size: .
V: TRBV11-2
J: TRBJ1-4

DNA: TGTGCCAGCACCGCTAGCGGGGGGACTGCCAATGAGCAGTTCTTC
CDR3: CASTASGGTANEQFF
D: TRBD2
size: .
V: TRBV6-1
J: TRBJ2-1

DNA: TGTGCCAGCAGCGATAGCGGGGGGACCACAGATACGCAGTATTTT
CDR3: CASSDSGGTTDTQYF
D: TRBD2
size: .
V: TRBV9
J: TRBJ2-3

DNA: TGCGCCAGCACAGTGACAGGAAACACCGGGGAGCTGTTTTTT
CDR3: CASTVTGNTGELFF
D: .
size: .
V: TRBV5-1
J: TRBJ2-2

DNA: TGTGCCAGCAGCTTAGCCATGACAGGCACAACAGATACGCAGTATTTT
CDR3: CASSLAMTGTTDTQYF
D: .
size: .
V: TRBV7-9
J: TRBJ2-3

DNA: TGTGCCAGCAGGGAGGGTAATCAGCCCCAGCATTTT
CDR3: CASREGNQPQHF
D: .
size: once
V: TRBV28
J: TRBJ1-5

DNA: TGTGCCAGCAGCTTGACTAGCGGGGGGGCCGGGCAGTACTTC
CDR3: CASSLTSGGAGQYF
D: TRBD2
size: .
V: TRBV11-2
J: TRBJ2-7

DNA: TGTGCCAGGAGGTTGGGGGCCACCGGGGAGCTGTTTTTT
CDR3: CARRLGATGELFF
D: .
size: .
V: TRBV27
J: TRBJ2-2

DNA: TGTGCCAGCTCGCCCGACAGAGCCTTTAATGAAAAACTGTTTTTT
CDR3: CASSPDRAFNEKLFF
D: .
size: .
V: TRBV18
J: TRBJ1-4

DNA: TGTGCCAGCCACAGGGAGAATGAAAAACTGTTTTTT
CDR3: CASHRENEKLFF
D: .
size: .
V: TRBV2
J: TRBJ1-4

DNA: TGTGCCAGCAGTGGACAGGCAACTAATGAAAAACTGTTTTTT
CDR3: CASSGQATNEKLFF
D: .
size: .
V: TRBV6-1
J: TRBJ1-4

DNA: TGTGCCAGCAGTTACTACATCGGACAGGCGAACACTGAAGCTTTCTTT
CDR3: CASSYYIGQANTEAFF
D: TRBD1
size: .
V: TRBV6-5
J: TRBJ1-1

DNA: TGTGCCATCAGTGTCGGGACAACGAACACCGGGGAGCTGTTTTTT
CDR3: CAISVGTTNTGELFF
D: .
size: .
V: TRBV10-3
J: TRBJ2-2

DNA: TGCGCCAGCAGCTGGGATACTCGGACTAGCGGGAGTAGGGAGCAGTTCTTC
CDR3: CASSWDTRTSGSREQFF
D: TRBD2
size: .
V: TRBV5-1
J: TRBJ2-1

DNA: TGTGCCAGCAGTCCAATAAGCATACAGGGGTCCGCCAACTATGGCTACACCTTC
CDR3: CASSPISIQGSANYGYTF
D: TRBD1
size: .
V: TRBV28
J: TRBJ1-2

DNA: TGTGCCAGCAGGCGGGGGACTAGCGGGAGTAATGAGCAGTTCTTC
CDR3: CASRRGTSGSNEQFF
D: TRBD2
size: .
V: TRBV6-5
J: TRBJ2-1

DNA: TGTGCCAGCAGTTACTCAGCTAGCGGGAGTTACGAGCAGTACTTC
CDR3: CASSYSASGSYEQYF
D: TRBD2
size: .
V: TRBV6-5
J: TRBJ2-7

DNA: TGCGCCAGCAGCGGGGGACAGGGATACAATGAGCAGTTCTTC
CDR3: CASSGGQGYNEQFF
D: TRBD1
size: .
V: TRBV5-1
J: TRBJ2-1

DNA: TGTGCCAGCAGTATGCGCGAGCAGTACTTC
CDR3: CASSMREQYF
D: .
size: once
V: TRBV28
J: TRBJ2-7

DNA: TGTGCCAGTAGTATAGACGGGACAGGCTCGGATGGCTACACCTTC
CDR3: CASSIDGTGSDGYTF
D: TRBD1
size: .
V: TRBV19
J: TRBJ1-2

DNA: TGTGCCAGCAGCGTAGGGGGGACTCAAAAAGATACGCAGTATTTT
CDR3: CASSVGGTQKDTQYF
D: .
size: .
V: TRBV9
J: TRBJ2-3

DNA: TGCGCCAGCAGCTTATCGACAGGGGGCTTCGGCGAGCAGTACTTC
CDR3: CASSLSTGGFGEQYF
D: TRBD1
size: .
V: TRBV5-1
J: TRBJ2-7

DNA: TGTGCCTGGAGTGACAGGGGGCGAATGGGTGAAAAACTGTTTTTT
CDR3: CAWSDRGRMGEKLFF
D: TRBD1
size: .
V: TRBV30
J: TRBJ1-4

DNA: TGTGCCTGGCTTATGGCGGGGGGTAGTGAGCAGTTCTTC
CDR3: CAWLMAGGSEQFF
D: TRBD2
size: .
V: TRBV30
J: TRBJ2-1

DNA: TGTGCCAGCAGCTTAACGGGACAGGGGAATGAAAAACTGTTTTTT
CDR3: CASSLTGQGNEKLFF
D: TRBD1
size: .
V: TRBV7-3
J: TRBJ1-4

DNA: TGTGCCAGTAGTGACCAGGGGCTCGGGAATCAGCCCCAGCATTTT
CDR3: CASSDQGLGNQPQHF
D: .
size: .
V: TRBV19
J: TRBJ1-5

DNA: TGTGCCAGCAGTCTAAGACAGGACAGCACAGATACGCAGTATTTT
CDR3: CASSLRQDSTDTQYF
D: .
size: .
V: TRBV27
J: TRBJ2-3

DNA: TGCAGCGTTGTACAGAACACTGAAGCTTTCTTT
CDR3: CSVVQNTEAFF
D: .
size: .
V: TRBV29-1
J: TRBJ1-1

DNA: TGTGCCAGCTCACTCCGGGGAGCGGGAGAGGGAAATGAGCAGTTCTTC
CDR3: CASSLRGAGEGNEQFF
D: TRBD2
size: .
V: TRBV18
J: TRBJ2-1

DNA: TGTGCCAGTAGAAGTCTCAGCTCCTACGAGCAGTACTTC
CDR3: CASRSLSSYEQYF
D: .
size: .
V: TRBV19
J: TRBJ2-7

DNA: TGTGCCAGCAGTGATTCAGACAGGGCTTTCACAGATACGCAGTATTTT
CDR3: CASSDSDRAFTDTQYF
D: TRBD1
size: .
V: TRBV6-1
J: TRBJ2-3

DNA: TGTGCCAGCAAGGGGGTGCGATCACCCCTCCACTTT
CDR3: CASKGVRSPLHF
D: .
size: .
V: TRBV6-5
J: TRBJ1-6

DNA: TGTGCCAGCTCACAAACGACAGGGGGGGAAAGGACTGAAGCTTTCTTT
CDR3: CASSQTTGGERTEAFF
D: TRBD1
size: .
V: TRBV18
J: TRBJ1-1

DNA: TGCAGTGCTAGAGATAGTCAGCCCCAGCATTTT
CDR3: CSARDSQPQHF
D: .
size: once
V: TRBV20-1
J: TRBJ1-5

DNA: TGTGCCAGCAGTTTAAGGGGATCTGAAGCTTTCTTT
CDR3: CASSLRGSEAFF
D: .
size: .
V: TRBV6-5
J: TRBJ1-1

DNA: TGTGCCAGCAGCAAACAGGGGGCGGGCACTGAAGCTTTCTTT
CDR3: CASSKQGAGTEAFF
D: TRBD1
size: .
V: TRBV9
J: TRBJ1-1

DNA: TGTGCCAGCAGCAGGCGGGACAGCATCTATGGCTACACCTTC
CDR3: CASSRRDSIYGYTF
D: TRBD1
size: .
V: TRBV9
J: TRBJ1-2

DNA: TGTGCCAGCAGTTTTGTGGCATCGCGGCGTGAAAAACTGTTTTTT
CDR3: CASSFVASRREKLFF
D: .
size: .
V: TRBV28
J: TRBJ1-4

DNA: TGTGCTAGTGCTCGTTTCCTCAATGAGCAGTTCTTC
CDR3: CASARFLNEQFF
D: .
size: .
V: TRBV12-5
J: TRBJ2-1

DNA: TGTGCCAGCAGTCCTAGACTAGCGGGATACTACGAGCAGTACTTC
CDR3: CASSPRLAGYYEQYF
D: TRBD2
size: once
V: TRBV6-5
J: TRBJ2-7

DNA: TGTGCCAGCAGTTTTAGAGCGGGGGAGACCCAGTACTTC
CDR3: CASSFRAGETQYF
D: TRBD2
size: .
V: TRBV28
J: TRBJ2-5

DNA: TGTGCCAGCAGGGGACAGGGAGGGACCGGGGAGCTGTTTTTT
CDR3: CASRGQGGTGELFF
D: TRBD1
size: .
V: TRBV27
J: TRBJ2-2